This T cell receptor beta chain was retrieved from a study of blood T cell repertoires in COVID-19. On the study more broadly: Both acute and convalescent COVID-19 samples were obtained from the United States, Italy and Spain. In each case, the material was cDNA or gDNA derived from T cells, B-cell-depleted T cells, or PBMCs.

How the authors handled the data: Estimated nucleated cell counts came from reference gene primer amplification. Using immunoSEQ multiplex PCR, the repertoire was profiled, and TCRdb retains in-frame clones only, with some absent. Clone size and the V and J calls come from that table; the DNA yielded D and trimming. The profile shows approximately 75,000 clones, over 65% of them singletons. This CDR3 is built from 12 residues. Germline V gives CDR1 MNHEY, CDR2 SVGAGI. The V gene lost 4 bases and the J gene lost 7 bases, with 5 bases spanning the gap. The sample taken for sequencing was peripheral blood. The source is a human donor with acute or convalescent COVID-19. The donor label of this sample is uncertain. The V gene is TRBV6-5, the J gene TRBJ1-6; D not resolved. This CDR3 is CASSFLNSPLHF. CDR3 bases: TGTGCCAGCAGTTTTTTAAATTCACCCCTCCACTTT.